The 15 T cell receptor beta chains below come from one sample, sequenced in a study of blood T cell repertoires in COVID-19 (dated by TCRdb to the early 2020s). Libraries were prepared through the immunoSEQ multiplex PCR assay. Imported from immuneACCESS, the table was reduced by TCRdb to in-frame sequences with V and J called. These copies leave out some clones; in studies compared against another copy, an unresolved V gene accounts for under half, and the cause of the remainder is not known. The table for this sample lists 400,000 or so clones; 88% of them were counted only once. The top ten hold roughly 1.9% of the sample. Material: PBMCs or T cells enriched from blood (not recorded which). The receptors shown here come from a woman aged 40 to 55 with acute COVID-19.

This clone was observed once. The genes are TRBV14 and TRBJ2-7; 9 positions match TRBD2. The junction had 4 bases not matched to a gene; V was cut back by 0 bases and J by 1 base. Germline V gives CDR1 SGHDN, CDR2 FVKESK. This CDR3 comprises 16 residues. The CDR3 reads CASSQDQTSGSYEQYF. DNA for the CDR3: TGTGCCAGCAGCCAAGATCAGACTAGCGGATCCTACGAGCAGTACTTC.

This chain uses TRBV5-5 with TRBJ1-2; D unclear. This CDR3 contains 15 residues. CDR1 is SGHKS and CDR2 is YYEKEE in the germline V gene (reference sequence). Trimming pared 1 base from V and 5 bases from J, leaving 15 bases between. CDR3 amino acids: CASSLSPIGSYGYTF. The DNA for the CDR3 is TGTGCCAGCAGCTTGTCACCAATAGGGAGTTATGGCTACACCTTC.

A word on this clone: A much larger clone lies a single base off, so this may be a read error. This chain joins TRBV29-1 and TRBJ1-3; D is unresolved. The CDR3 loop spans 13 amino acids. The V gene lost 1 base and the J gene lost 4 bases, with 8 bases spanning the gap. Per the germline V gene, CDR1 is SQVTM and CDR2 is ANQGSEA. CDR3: CSVEGVVGNTIYF. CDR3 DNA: TGCAGCGTTGAAGGTGTTGTAGGAAACACCATATATTTT.

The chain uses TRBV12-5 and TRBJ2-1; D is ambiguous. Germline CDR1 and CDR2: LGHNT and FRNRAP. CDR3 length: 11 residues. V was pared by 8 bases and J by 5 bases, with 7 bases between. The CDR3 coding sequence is TGTGCTAGTTTAGCCCACAATGAGCAGTTCTTC. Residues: CASLAHNEQFF.

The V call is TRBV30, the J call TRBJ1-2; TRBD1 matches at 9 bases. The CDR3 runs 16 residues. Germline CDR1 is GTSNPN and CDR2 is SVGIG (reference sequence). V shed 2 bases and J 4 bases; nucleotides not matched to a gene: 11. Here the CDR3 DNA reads TGTGCCTGGAGTACCCAGACAACAGGGGGCGGCTATGGCTACACCTTC. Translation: CAWSTQTTGGGYGYTF.

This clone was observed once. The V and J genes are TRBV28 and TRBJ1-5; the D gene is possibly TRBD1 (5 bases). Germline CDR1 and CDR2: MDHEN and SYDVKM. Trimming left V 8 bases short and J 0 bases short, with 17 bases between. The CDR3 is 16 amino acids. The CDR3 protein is CASDSGLPYSNQPQHF. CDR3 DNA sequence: TGTGCCAGCGACTCGGGACTACCATATAGCAATCAGCCCCAGCATTTT.

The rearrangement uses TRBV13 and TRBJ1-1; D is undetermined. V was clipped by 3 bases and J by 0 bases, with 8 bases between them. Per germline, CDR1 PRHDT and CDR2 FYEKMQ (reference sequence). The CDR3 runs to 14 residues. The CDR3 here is CASSLRDMNTEAFF. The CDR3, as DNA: TGTGCCAGCAGCTTGAGGGATATGAACACTGAAGCTTTCTTT.

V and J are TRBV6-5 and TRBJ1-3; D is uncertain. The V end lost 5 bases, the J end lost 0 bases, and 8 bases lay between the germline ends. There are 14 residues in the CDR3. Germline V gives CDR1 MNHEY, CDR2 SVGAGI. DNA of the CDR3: TGTGCCAGCAGTCGGGGTGTCTCTGGAAACACCATATATTTT. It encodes CASSRGVSGNTIYF.

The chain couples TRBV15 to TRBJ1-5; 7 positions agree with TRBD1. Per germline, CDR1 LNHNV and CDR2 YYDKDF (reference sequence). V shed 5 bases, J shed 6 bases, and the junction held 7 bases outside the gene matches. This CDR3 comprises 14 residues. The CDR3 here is CATSPDRVGQPQHF. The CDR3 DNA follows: TGTGCCACCAGCCCTGACAGGGTAGGTCAGCCCCAGCATTTT.

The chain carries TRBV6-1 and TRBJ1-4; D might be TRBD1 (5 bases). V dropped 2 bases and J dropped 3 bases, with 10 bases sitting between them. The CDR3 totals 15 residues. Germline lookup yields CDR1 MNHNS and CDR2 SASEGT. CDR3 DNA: TGTGCCAGCAGTGAACCGCCAGGGTCTAATGAAAAACTGTTTTTT. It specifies CASSEPPGSNEKLFF.

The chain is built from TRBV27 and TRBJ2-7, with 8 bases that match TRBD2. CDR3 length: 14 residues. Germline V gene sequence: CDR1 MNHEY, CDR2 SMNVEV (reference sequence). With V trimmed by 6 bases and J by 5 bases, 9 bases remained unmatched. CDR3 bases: TGTGCCAGCAGGCTCGGGAGGGGGGACAACGAGCAGTACTTC. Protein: CASRLGRGDNEQYF.

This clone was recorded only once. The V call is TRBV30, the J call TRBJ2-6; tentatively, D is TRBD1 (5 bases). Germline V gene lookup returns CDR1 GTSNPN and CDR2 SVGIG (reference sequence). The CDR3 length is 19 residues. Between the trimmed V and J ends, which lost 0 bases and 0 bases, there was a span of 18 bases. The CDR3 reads CAWSVLWATVNSGANVLTF. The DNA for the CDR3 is TGTGCCTGGAGTGTACTCTGGGCGACAGTAAACTCTGGGGCCAACGTCCTGACTTTC.

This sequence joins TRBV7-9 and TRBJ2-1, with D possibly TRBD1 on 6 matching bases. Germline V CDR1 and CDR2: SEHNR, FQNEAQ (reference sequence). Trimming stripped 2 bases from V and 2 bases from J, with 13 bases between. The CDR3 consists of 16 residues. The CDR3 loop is CASSLTGTRTYNEQFF. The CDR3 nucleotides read TGTGCCAGCAGCTTAACCGGGACACGGACCTACAATGAGCAGTTCTTC.

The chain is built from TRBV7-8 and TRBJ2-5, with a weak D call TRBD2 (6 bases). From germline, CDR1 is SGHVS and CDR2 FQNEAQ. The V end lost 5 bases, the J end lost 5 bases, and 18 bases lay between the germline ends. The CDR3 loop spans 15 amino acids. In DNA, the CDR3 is TGTGCCAGCAGCCCAACCGGGAGAGGATGGGAGACCCAGTACTTC. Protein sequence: CASSPTGRGWETQYF.

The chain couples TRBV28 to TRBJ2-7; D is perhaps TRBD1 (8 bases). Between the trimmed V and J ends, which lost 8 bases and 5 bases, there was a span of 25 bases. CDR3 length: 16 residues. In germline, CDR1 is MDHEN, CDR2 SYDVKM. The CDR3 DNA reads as TGTGCCAGCGTACTTAGACAGGGGTTGGGGGGGAACGAGCAGTACTTC. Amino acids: CASVLRQGLGGNEQYF.